This T cell receptor beta chain was obtained from a study of CD8+ T cells in alopecia areata. Study details: Each of the treated patients was given oral tofacitinib, 5 to 10 mg twice daily, for moderate-to-severe alopecia areata.

Punch biopsies of lesional scalp, plus peripheral blood, were taken from alopecia areata patients. This clone appeared once. Germline V gene lookup returns CDR1 SGDLS and CDR2 YYNGEE. CDR3 length: 13 amino acids. Trimming left V 0 bases short and J 4 bases short, with 8 bases between. Sequencing templates came from extracted RNA that was reverse transcribed into cDNA. Clones were sequenced by immunoSEQ multiplex PCR, and TCRdb holds only the in-frame ones, with some missing. The data hold 200,000 to 250,000 clones, with approximately 61% observed a single time. The input for sequencing was CD4+ T cells sorted from blood, taken at week 0. This clonotype was obtained from a human donor with alopecia areata. The V and J genes are TRBV9 and TRBJ2-7; no reliable D call. CDR3 protein: CASSVGFGYEQYF. For the CDR3, the DNA is TGTGCCAGCAGCGTAGGGTTCGGGTACGAGCAGTACTTC.